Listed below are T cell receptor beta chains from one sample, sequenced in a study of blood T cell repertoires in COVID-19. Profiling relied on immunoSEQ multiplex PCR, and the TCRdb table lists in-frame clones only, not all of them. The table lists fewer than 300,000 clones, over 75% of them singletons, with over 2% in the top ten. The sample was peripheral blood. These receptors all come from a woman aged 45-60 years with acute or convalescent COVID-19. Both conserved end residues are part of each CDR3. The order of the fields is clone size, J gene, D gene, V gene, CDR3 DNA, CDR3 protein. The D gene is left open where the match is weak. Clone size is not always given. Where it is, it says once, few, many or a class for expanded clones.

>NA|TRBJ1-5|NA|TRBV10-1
TGCGCCAGCAGTGAGTCAACCGGGGTGGAGGAGCTCTTTAGCAATCAGCCCCAGCATTTT
CASSESTGVEELFSNQPQHF
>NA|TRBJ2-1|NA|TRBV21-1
TGTGCCAGCAGCGATCCCCGGACTAGCGGGAGATTCCCCTTCAATGAGCAGTTCTTC
CASSDPRTSGRFPFNEQFF
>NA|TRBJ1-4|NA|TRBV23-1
TGCGCCAGCAGCCCGGACTCCACTAATGAAAAACTGTTTTTT
CASSPDSTNEKLFF
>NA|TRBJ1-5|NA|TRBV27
TGTGCCAGCAGGATAGCGGGGGGCAATCAGCCCCAGCATTTT
CASRIAGGNQPQHF
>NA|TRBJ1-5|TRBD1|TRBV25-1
TGTGCCAGCAGTCGGACAGGGGGCCAGCCCCAGCATTTT
CASSRTGGQPQHF
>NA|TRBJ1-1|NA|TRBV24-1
TGTGCCACCAGTGAATCGGGGGGTTTGGGCGTGAATGACACTGAAGCTTTCTTT
CATSESGGLGVNDTEAFF
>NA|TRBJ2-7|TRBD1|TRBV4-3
TGCGCCAGCAGCCAAGGGTCTCGGCAGGGGGTGTACGAGCAGTACTTC
CASSQGSRQGVYEQYF
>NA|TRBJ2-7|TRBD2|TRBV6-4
TGTGCCAGCGGCTCTAGCGGGAGAGGGAACTACGAGCAGTACTTC
CASGSSGRGNYEQYF
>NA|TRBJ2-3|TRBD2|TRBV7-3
TGTGCCAGCAGCTTACTAGCGGGCGGCACAGATACGCAGTATTTT
CASSLLAGGTDTQYF
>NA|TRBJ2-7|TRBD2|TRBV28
TGTGCCAGCATGAGTTTGTGGACTAGCGGCGAAAGTTACTACGAGCAGTACTTC
CASMSLWTSGESYYEQYF
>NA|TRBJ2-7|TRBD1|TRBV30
TGTGCCGCGGGACAGGGATCTTACGAGCAGTACTTC
CAAGQGSYEQYF
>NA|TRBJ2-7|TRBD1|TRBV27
TGTGCCAGCAGCCCAACTGGGACAGGGATTATCTACGAGCAGTACTTC
CASSPTGTGIIYEQYF
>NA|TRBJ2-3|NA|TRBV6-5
TGTGCCAGCAGTCTTGGGGGCCTGCAGTATTTT
CASSLGGLQYF
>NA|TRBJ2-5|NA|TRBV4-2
TGTGCCAGCAGCCAATACAGGGATGCCGGAGAGACCCAGTACTTC
CASSQYRDAGETQYF
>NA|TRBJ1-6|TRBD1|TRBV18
TGTGCCAGCTCACCTTCGACAGGGGTCACATCACCCCTCCACTTT
CASSPSTGVTSPLHF
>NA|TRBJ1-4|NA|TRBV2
TGTGCCAGCAGCTACGCCGAAAAACTGTTTTTT
CASSYAEKLFF
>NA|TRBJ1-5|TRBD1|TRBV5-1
TGCGCCAGCAGCTTGGCAGGGGGCGCGCCTCAGCCCCAGCATTTT
CASSLAGGAPQPQHF
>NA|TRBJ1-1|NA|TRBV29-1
TGCAGCGTTGTAGCTGGCCGGAGCACTGAAGCTTTCTTT
CSVVAGRSTEAFF
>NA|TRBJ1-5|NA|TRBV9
TGTGCCAGCAGTAAACAGGGTAGCAATCAGCCCCAGCATTTT
CASSKQGSNQPQHF
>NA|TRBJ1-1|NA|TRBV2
TGTGCCAGCAGTGATCTGGGGAGGGCTGCTGAAGCTTTCTTT
CASSDLGRAAEAFF
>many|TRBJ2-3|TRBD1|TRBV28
TGTGCCAGCAGCAGACAGGGGGCGCCCGCCACAGATACGCAGTATTTT
CASSRQGAPATDTQYF
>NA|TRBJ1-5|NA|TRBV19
TGTGCCAGTAGTATCAGGGTAGGGGGGGTCGGCAATCAGCCCCAGCATTTT
CASSIRVGGVGNQPQHF